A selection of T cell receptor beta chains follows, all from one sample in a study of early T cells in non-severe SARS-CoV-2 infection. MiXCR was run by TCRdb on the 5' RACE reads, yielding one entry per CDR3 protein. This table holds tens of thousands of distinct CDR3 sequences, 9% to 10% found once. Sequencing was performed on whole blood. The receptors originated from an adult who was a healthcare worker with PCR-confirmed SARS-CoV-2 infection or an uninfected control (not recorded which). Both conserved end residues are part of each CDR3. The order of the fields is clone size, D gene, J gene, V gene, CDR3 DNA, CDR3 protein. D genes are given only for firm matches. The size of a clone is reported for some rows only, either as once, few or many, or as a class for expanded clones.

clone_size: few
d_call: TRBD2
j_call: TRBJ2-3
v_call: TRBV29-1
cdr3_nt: TGCAGCGTTGTGCGAGCGGGGGGTGCGGGTACGCAGTATTTT
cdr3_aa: CSVVRAGGAGTQYF

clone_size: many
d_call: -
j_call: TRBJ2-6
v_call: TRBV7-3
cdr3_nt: TGTGCCAGCAGCTTATTAGGGCGAGTTCCAAGTCATTCTGGGGCCAACGTCCTGACTTTC
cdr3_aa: CASSLLGRVPSHSGANVLTF

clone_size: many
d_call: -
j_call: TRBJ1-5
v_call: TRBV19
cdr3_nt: TGTGCCAGTAGTATGTACGCCAGGGGTCAAGGCAATCAGCCCCAGCATTTT
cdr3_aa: CASSMYARGQGNQPQHF

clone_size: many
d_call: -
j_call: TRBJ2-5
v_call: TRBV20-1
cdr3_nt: TGCAGTGCTAGAGATCCCGAGGGACCAGAGTACTTC
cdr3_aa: CSARDPEGPEYF

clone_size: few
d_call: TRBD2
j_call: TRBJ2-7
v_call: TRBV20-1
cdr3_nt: TGCAGTGCCATTAAGGCGGGGGGGGCCGGCTACGAGCAGTACTTC
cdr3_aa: CSAIKAGGAGYEQYF

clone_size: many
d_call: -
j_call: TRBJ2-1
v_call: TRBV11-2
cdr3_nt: TGTGCCAGCAGCTCAGTCCGTGTGGAGCAGTTCTTC
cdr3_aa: CASSSVRVEQFF

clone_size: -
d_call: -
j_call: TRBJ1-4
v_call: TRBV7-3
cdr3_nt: -
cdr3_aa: CASSSRDRVGKNCFF

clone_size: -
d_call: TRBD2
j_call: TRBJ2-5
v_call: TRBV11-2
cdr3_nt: TGTGCCAGCAGCAGGCCGGGAGGGGTACAAGAGACCCAGTACTTC
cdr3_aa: CASSRPGGVQETQYF

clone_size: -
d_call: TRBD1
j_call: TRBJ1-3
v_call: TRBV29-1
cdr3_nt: TGCAGCGTGGCCGACAGGGGCCCTGGAAACACCATATATTTT
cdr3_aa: CSVADRGPGNTIYF

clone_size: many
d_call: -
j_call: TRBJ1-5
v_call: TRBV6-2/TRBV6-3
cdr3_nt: TGTGCCAGCAGTAACCCGAAGAATCAGCCCCAGCATTTT
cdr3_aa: CASSNPKNQPQHF

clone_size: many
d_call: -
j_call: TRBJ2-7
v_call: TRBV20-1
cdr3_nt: TGCAGTGCTGGGCGGGACTTCTACGAGCAGTACTTC
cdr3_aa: CSAGRDFYEQYF

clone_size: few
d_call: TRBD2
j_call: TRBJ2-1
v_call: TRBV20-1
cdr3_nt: TGCAGTGCTAAACCGAGGCCGGGACTAAGGTCAAATGAGCAGTTCTTC
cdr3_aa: CSAKPRPGLRSNEQFF

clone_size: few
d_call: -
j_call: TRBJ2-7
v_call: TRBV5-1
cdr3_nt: TGCGCCAGCAAGGGTACCTCGGTTGTGGAGCAGTACTTC
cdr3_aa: CASKGTSVVEQYF

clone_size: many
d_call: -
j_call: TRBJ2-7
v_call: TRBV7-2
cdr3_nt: TGTGCCAGCAGCTTAGTCGGGCTAGGGCCCGAGCAGTACTTC
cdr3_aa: CASSLVGLGPEQYF

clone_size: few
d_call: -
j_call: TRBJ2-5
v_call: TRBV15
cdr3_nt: TGTGCCACCAGCAGAGATGGGACAAACCAACCCACCACCCAAGAGACCCAGTACTTC
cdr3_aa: CATSRDGTNQPTTQETQYF

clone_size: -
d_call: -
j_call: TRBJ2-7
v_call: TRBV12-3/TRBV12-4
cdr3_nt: TGTGCCAGCAGTTTGGGTCAGGCCTGGGAGCAGTACTTC
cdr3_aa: CASSLGQAWEQYF

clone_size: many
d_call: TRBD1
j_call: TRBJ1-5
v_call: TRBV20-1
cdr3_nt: TGCAGTGCTAGATACGGGACAGCTCAGCCCCAGCATTTT
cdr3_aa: CSARYGTAQPQHF

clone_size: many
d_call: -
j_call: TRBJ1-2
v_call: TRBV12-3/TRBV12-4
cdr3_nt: TGTGCCAGCAGTACGACCGGGACAAGCTATGGCTACACCTTC
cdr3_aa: CASSTTGTSYGYTF

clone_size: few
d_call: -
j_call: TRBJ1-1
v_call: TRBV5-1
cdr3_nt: TGCGCCAGCAGCTCTACCCCGGCCTATGAAGCTTTCTTT
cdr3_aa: CASSSTPAYEAFF

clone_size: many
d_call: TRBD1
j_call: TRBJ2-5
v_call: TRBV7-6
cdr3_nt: TGTGCCAGCAGCTTAGTGTCAGGGGGAGAGACCCAGTACTTC
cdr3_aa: CASSLVSGGETQYF

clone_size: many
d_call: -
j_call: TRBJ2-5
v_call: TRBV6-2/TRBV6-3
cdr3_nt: TGTGCCAGCAGTCACCGGCGAGCAGGAGACCAGTACTTC
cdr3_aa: CASSHRRAGDQYF

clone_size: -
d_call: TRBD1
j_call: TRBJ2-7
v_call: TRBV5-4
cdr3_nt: TGTGCCAGCAGCTCCAACAGGGGAATGATCGAGCAGTACTTC
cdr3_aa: CASSSNRGMIEQYF

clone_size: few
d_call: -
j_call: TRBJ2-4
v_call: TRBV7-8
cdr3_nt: TGTGCCAGCAGCTTATTCCCAGGGGATAACATTCAGTACTTC
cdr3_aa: CASSLFPGDNIQYF

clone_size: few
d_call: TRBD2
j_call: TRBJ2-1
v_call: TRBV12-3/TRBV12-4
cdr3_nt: TGTGCCAGCAGTAGCACTAGCGGGGGGGTTAATGAGCAGTTCTTC
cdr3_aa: CASSSTSGGVNEQFF

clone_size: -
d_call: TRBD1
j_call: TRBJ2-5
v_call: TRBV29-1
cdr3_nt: TGCAGCGACCAGGGGGCAGAAGAGACCCAGTACTTC
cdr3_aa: CSDQGAEETQYF

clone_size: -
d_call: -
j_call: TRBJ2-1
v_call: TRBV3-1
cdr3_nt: TGTGCCAGCAGCCAAGCCGCAGGGATAAGGGGTGAGCAGTTCTTC
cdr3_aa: CASSQAAGIRGEQFF

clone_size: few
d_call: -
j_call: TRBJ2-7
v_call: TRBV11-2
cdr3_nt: TGTGCCAGCAGCTTAGTTTCGGGGTCCTACGAGCAGTACTTC
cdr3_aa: CASSLVSGSYEQYF

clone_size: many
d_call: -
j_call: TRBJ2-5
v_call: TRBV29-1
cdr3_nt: TGCAGCGTTGAAGGGGGAACGGGGGACCACCAAGAGACCCAGTACTTC
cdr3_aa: CSVEGGTGDHQETQYF

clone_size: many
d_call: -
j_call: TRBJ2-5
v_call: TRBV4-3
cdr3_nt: TGCGCCAGCAGCCAGGGGGTAAACCAAGAGACCCAGTACTTC
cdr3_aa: CASSQGVNQETQYF

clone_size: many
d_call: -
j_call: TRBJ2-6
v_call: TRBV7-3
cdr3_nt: TGTGCCAGCAGCTTCTTCCGCTCTGGGGCCAACGTCCTGACTTTC
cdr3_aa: CASSFFRSGANVLTF

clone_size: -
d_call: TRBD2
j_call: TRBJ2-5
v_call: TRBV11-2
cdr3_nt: TGTGCCAGCAGCCCGAGCGGGGGGGCACAAGAGACCCAGTACTTC
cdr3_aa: CASSPSGGAQETQYF

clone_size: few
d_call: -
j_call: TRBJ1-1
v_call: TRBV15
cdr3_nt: TGTGCCACCAGCAGGGAACTCGACACTGAAGCTTTCTTT
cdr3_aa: CATSRELDTEAFF

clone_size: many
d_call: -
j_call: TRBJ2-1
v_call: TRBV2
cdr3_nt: TGTGCCAGCCTCTCGGAAGGGCTAGGCCCTACCTACAATGAGCAGTTCTTC
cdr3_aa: CASLSEGLGPTYNEQFF

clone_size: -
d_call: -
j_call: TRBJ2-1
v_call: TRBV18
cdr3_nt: TGTGCCAGCTCACCCAACAATGAGCAGTTCTTC
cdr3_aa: CASSPNNEQFF

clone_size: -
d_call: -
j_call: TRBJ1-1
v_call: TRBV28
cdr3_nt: TGTGCCAGCAGTATCCGTCGTGGCTCGAATGCGGCTTTCTTT
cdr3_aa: CASSIRRGSNAAFF

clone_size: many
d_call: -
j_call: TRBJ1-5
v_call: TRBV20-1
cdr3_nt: TGCAGTGCTGAATACCTGGGCGGTCAGCCCCAGCATTTT
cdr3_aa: CSAEYLGGQPQHF

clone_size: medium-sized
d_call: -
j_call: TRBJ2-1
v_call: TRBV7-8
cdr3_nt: TGTGCCAGCTCGACTAGTCTTCCTTACAATGAGCAGTTCTTC
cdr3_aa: CASSTSLPYNEQFF

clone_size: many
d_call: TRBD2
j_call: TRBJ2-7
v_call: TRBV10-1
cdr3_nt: TGCGCCAGCAGCGCTAGCGGGGGAACCTACGAGCAGTACTTC
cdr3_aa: CASSASGGTYEQYF